This TCR beta chain was recorded in a study of T cells after yellow fever vaccination. Broader study findings: Highly abundant clonotypes carried over from the bulk population could end up in FACS-sorted repertoires as contaminants.

In germline, CDR1 is SGHVS, CDR2 FNYEAQ. Between the trimmed V and J ends, which lost 1 base and 4 bases, there was a span of 9 bases. CDR3 length: 14 residues. TCRdb re-analysed the 5' RACE reads in MiXCR, keeping a single row per CDR3 protein. The repertoire holds 110,000 to 150,000 distinct CDR3 sequences, about 7% seen once, with more than 0.55% in the top ten. This clonotype has at least ten counts. Its matching antigen is unknown. The origin of this receptor is a man aged 30 to 39 who received the YFV17D yellow fever vaccine. This chain connects TRBV7-6 to TRBJ2-3; possible D gene TRBD1, 5 bases. Sequences were derived from CD4+ T cells sorted from PBMCs, sampled 10 days after the yellow fever booster vaccination. The DNA for the CDR3 is TGTGCCAGCAGCTTAGACCAGGGCGCAGATACGCAGTATTTT. This codes for CASSLDQGADTQYF.